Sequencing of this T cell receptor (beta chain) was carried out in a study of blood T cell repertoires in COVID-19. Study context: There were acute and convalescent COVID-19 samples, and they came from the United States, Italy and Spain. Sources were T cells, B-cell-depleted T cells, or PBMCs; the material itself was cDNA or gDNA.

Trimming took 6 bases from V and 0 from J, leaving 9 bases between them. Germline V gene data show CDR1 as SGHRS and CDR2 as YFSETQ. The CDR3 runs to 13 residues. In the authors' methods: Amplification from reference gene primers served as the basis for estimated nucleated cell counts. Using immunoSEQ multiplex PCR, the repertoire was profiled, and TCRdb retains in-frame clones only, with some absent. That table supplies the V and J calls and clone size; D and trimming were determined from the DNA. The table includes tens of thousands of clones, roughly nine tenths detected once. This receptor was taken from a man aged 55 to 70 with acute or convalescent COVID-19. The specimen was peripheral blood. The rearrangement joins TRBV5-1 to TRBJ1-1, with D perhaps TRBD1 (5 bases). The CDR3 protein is CASMGGMNTEAFF. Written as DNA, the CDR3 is TGCGCCAGCATGGGGGGAATGAACACTGAAGCTTTCTTT.